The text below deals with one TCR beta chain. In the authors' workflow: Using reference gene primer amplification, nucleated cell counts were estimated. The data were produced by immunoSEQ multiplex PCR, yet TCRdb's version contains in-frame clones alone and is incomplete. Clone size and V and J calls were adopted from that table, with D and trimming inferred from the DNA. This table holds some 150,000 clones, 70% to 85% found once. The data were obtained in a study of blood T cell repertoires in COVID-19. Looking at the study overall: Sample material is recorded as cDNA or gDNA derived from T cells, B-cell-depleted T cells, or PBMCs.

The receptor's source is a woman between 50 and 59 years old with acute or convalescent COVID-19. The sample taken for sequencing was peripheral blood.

The CDR3: CASRTSGAEQYF. CDR3 DNA: TGTGCCAGCAGGACTAGCGGGGCCGAGCAGTACTTC. The genes are TRBV2 and TRBJ2-7, with 11 positions matching TRBD2. The CDR3 contains 12 residues. The junction had 1 base not matched to a gene; V was cut back by 6 bases and J by 6 bases. The germline V gene encodes CDR1 SNHLY and CDR2 FYNNEI.